What follows is one TCR beta chain and its context. The data were obtained in a study of cytomegalovirus exposure and HLA in healthy donors. PCR was performed using 60 Vbeta and 13 Jbeta primers. The method was immunoSEQ multiplex PCR; TCRdb's version includes in-frame clones alone and lacks a portion of them. The sample totals about 84,000 clones; its top ten clones hold 0.58%. Germline V CDR1 and CDR2: KGHSH, LQKENI. The CDR3 runs 15 residues. V lost 1 base and J lost 4; bases outside the gene matches: 3. The chain uses TRBV18 and TRBJ1-5, with TRBD1 matching 8 bases. This clonotype was obtained from a man aged 50-60 years in good health and CMV-seronegative. The sequenced sample consisted of PBMCs. The CDR3 region has the DNA TGTGCCAGCTCACCACTAACAGGGGGTAATCAGCCCCAGCATTTT. The encoded protein is CASSPLTGGNQPQHF.